This TCR beta chain was sequenced for a study of siplizumab effects on memory and regulatory T cells. Sequenced by immunoSEQ multiplex PCR; TCRdb stores in-frame clones only, minus some. The repertoire holds roughly 120,000 clones, with around 94% as singletons. Regarding the study as a whole: Unstimulated subsets captured only a minor fraction of alloreactive clones. Alloreactive sequences tracing back to unstimulated CD4+ memory cells fell significantly with siplizumab. Naive-or-memory phenotypes were unassignable for roughly 75-95% of proliferating CD4+ or CD8+ clones. Memory cells seemed less diverse than naive T cells, which also seemed major contributors to the alloresponse.

This clone was seen once. As yet, its antigen is unknown. J was trimmed by 3 bases and V by 4 bases; bases with no gene match: 8. There are 16 residues in the CDR3. From germline, CDR1 is SGHDT and CDR2 YYEEEE. Sequenced input: non-Treg CD4+ T cells sorted from blood. The sequence came from a human donor in good health. The chain employs TRBV5-6 and TRBJ2-7; 12 nucleotides line up with TRBD2. CDR3 residues: CASSKGLAGTYYEQYF. CDR3 in DNA: TGTGCCAGCAGCAAAGGACTAGCGGGGACTTACTACGAGCAGTACTTC.